The 30 T cell receptor beta chains below were found in one sample sequenced in a study of cytomegalovirus exposure and HLA in healthy donors. 60 Vbeta and 13 Jbeta primers were used in PCR. Sequencing used immunoSEQ multiplex PCR; TCRdb keeps in-frame clones, though not all of them. The data contain approximately 150,000 clones, approximately 80% of them seen just once; the ten biggest clones take up 3.5% to 5.5%. The specimen was PBMCs. The receptors derive from a woman aged 35 to 49 in good health and CMV-seropositive.

This chain joins TRBV5-3 and TRBJ1-2; D gene uncertain. TRBV5-3 is identified as an open reading frame with a role that is uncertain. CDR3 size: 14 residues. V was cut by 8 bases and J by 0 bases, with 14 bases left in between. The CDR3 region has the DNA TGTGCCAGCAGCCCGGGGTCCGCTAACTATGGCTACACCTTC. This codes for CASSPGSANYGYTF.

The chain employs TRBV5-1 and TRBJ2-1, with 8 positions matching TRBD1. This CDR3 is built from 12 residues. CDR1 is SGHRS and CDR2 is YFSETQ in the germline V gene. The ends lost 5 bases at V and 10 bases at J; junction bases unmatched: 5. CDR3 residues: CASRQGAEEQFF. In DNA form, the CDR3 reads TGCGCCAGCAGGCAGGGGGCAGAGGAGCAGTTCTTC.

The chain couples TRBV11-2 to TRBJ1-1; TRBD1 matches at 8 bases. The CDR3 totals 15 residues. CDR1 SGHAT and CDR2 FQNNGV come from the germline V gene. V gave up 3 bases and J gave up 5 bases; unmatched junction bases: 8. The DNA for the CDR3 is TGTGCCAGCAGCTTCGACAGGGGACAAGGAACTGAAGCTTTCTTT. It specifies CASSFDRGQGTEAFF.

This clone was observed a single time. The gene calls are TRBV7-2 and TRBJ2-7; 10 nucleotides line up with TRBD1. V gave up 1 base and J gave up 5 bases; unmatched junction bases: 2. The CDR3 runs to 14 residues. Germline assignment: CDR1 SGHTA and CDR2 FQGNSA. The CDR3 DNA sequence: TGTGCCAGCAGCTTAGGGGACAGGGGCCACGAGCAGTACTTC. Amino acids: CASSLGDRGHEQYF.

This clone was counted between two and nine times. CDR3 protein: CASSYLDGGYGYTF. The CDR3 DNA is TGTGCCAGCAGTTACTTGGACGGGGGCTATGGCTACACCTTC. This sequence joins TRBV28 and TRBJ1-2, with D possibly matching TRBD1 (5 bases). From germline, CDR1 is MDHEN and CDR2 SYDVKM. V dropped 4 bases and J dropped 4 bases, with 13 bases sitting between them. The CDR3 runs to 14 residues.

The chain has TRBV19 and TRBJ2-5, with 9 positions matching TRBD1. Germline V CDR1 and CDR2: LNHDA, SQIVND (reference sequence). The CDR3 sequence is 14 residues long. V lost 5 bases to trimming and J lost 4 bases; unmatched junction nucleotides: 5. CDR3 residues: CASSWTGEGETQYF. CDR3 nucleotide sequence: TGTGCCAGTAGTTGGACAGGGGAAGGAGAGACCCAGTACTTC.

J is TRBJ1-1 and V is TRBV7-2, with TRBD1 as a possible D gene (5 bases). This CDR3 spans 13 amino acids. V gave up 5 bases and J gave up 5 bases, with 12 bases separating them. CDR1 and CDR2 (germline): SGHTA, FQGNSA. CDR3 sequence (DNA): TGTGCCAGCAGCAAGGGAGGGACTACTGAAGCTTTCTTT. This gives the protein CASSKGGTTEAFF.

This clone was counted a few times. The gene calls are TRBV19 and TRBJ2-7; maybe TRBD2 (5 bases). The CDR3 runs to 10 residues. Trimming pared 8 bases from V and 5 bases from J, leaving 7 bases between. Germline CDR1 reads LNHDA; CDR2 reads SQIVND (reference sequence). CDR3: CASGRDEQYF. The CDR3 DNA follows: TGTGCCAGTGGGCGGGACGAGCAGTACTTC.

The rearrangement joins TRBV28 to TRBJ1-1; D is unresolved. The CDR3 covers 16 residues. The germline CDR1 and CDR2 sequences are MDHEN and SYDVKM. The V end lost 4 bases, the J end lost 0 bases, and 15 bases lay between the germline ends. The DNA of the CDR3 is TGTGCCAGCAGTTCGCACAACCAAGTTATGAACACTGAAGCTTTCTTT. Protein sequence: CASSSHNQVMNTEAFF.

This clone was seen a handful of times. This chain joins TRBV5-6 and TRBJ1-6; 9 bases line up with TRBD1. The CDR3 consists of 14 residues. CDR1 is SGHDT, CDR2 YYEEEE, per germline. J was trimmed by 10 bases and V by 4 bases; bases with no gene match: 6. The CDR3 region has the DNA TGTGCCAGCAGCCCGGGACAGGGAAGATCACCCCTCCACTTT. Translation gives CASSPGQGRSPLHF.

This clone has only a few counts. V and J are TRBV6-6 and TRBJ2-1, with D possibly TRBD2 on 5 matching bases. Germline CDR1 reads MNHNY; CDR2 reads SVGAGI (reference sequence). Between the trimmed V and J ends, which lost 6 bases and 1 base, there was a span of 7 bases. The CDR3 totals 13 residues. CDR3 nucleotides: TGTGCCAGCAGCCGGGATTCCTACAATGAGCAGTTCTTC. Its translation is CASSRDSYNEQFF.

This sequence joins TRBV30 and TRBJ2-7, with 9 nucleotides matching TRBD2. The CDR3 covers 13 residues. Per the germline V gene, CDR1 is GTSNPN and CDR2 is SVGIG (reference sequence). The J segment lost 2 bases and the V segment lost 3 bases, leaving 2 bases of the junction unmatched. The CDR3, as DNA: TGTGCCTGGAGGATAGCGGGGGCCTACGAGCAGTACTTC. This codes for CAWRIAGAYEQYF.

This chain uses TRBV28 with TRBJ2-1; 9 bases map to TRBD2. The CDR3 contains 17 residues. In germline, CDR1 is MDHEN, CDR2 SYDVKM. With V trimmed by 5 bases and J by 4 bases, 12 bases remained unmatched. The CDR3 spells CASSPLWGLALYNEQFF. The DNA of the CDR3 is TGTGCCAGCAGTCCCCTGTGGGGACTAGCTCTATACAATGAGCAGTTCTTC. Full variable domain (rest looked up from reference TRBV28 and TRBJ2-1): DVKVTQSSRYLVKRTGEKVFLECVQDMDHENMFWYRQDPGLGLRLIYFSYDVKMKEKGDIPEGYSVSREKKERFSLILESASTNQTSMYLCASSPLWGLALYNEQFFGPGTRLTVL.

As to this clone: A read error may account for a junction end that differs from germline. Other DNA sequences from this sample encode an identical CDR3 as well. The chain has TRBV14 and TRBJ1-6, with D uncertain. Germline-derived CDR1 and CDR2 are SGHDN and FVKESK. CDR3 length: 15 amino acids. This chain's CDR3 is CASSQGRAYNSPLHF. CDR3 nucleotide sequence: TGTGCCAGCAGCCAAGGGAGAGCCTATAATTCCCCCCTCCACTTT. The complete variable domain, with remaining parts taken from reference TRBV14 and TRBJ1-6, reads EAGVTQFPSHSVIEKGQTVTLRCDPISGHDNLYWYRRVMGKEIKFLLHFVKESKQDESGMPNNRFLAERTGGTYSTLKVQPAELEDSGVYFCASSQGRAYNSPLHFGNGTRLTVT.

V usage is TRBV11-2 and J usage is TRBJ2-4; D is ambiguous. Germline V gives CDR1 SGHAT, CDR2 FQNNGV. CDR3 length: 13 amino acids. The V end was cut by 1 base, the J end by 8 bases, with 9 bases between. The CDR3 loop reads CASSLALADIQYF. The CDR3 nucleotides are TGTGCCAGCAGCTTAGCGTTGGCGGACATTCAGTACTTC.

This chain links TRBV2 with TRBJ1-1; D is perhaps TRBD1 (5 bases). V was clipped by 4 bases and J by 4 bases, with 10 bases between them. The CDR3 has 13 residues. CDR1 and CDR2 from the germline V gene are SNHLY and FYNNEI. The CDR3 nucleotides are TGTGCCAGCAGTGTTCGGGGGGTCACTGAAGCTTTCTTT. This gives the protein CASSVRGVTEAFF. The full variable domain, with the rest looked up from reference TRBV2 and TRBJ1-1, is EPEVTQTPSHQVTQMGQEVILRCVPISNHLYFYWYRQILGQKVEFLVSFYNNEISEKSEIFDDQFSVERPDGSNFTLKIRSTKLEDSAMYFCASSVRGVTEAFFGQGTRLTVV.

The rearrangement joins TRBV5-1 to TRBJ2-7; the match to TRBD2 covers 13 bases. V dropped 6 bases and J dropped 3; count of bases not matched to a gene: 3. The CDR3 is 14 amino acids. CDR1 SGHRS and CDR2 YFSETQ come from the germline V gene. CDR3 DNA: TGCGCCAGCAAAGGGACTAGCGGGAACTACGAGCAGTACTTC. Amino acids: CASKGTSGNYEQYF.

The gene calls are TRBV25-1 and TRBJ1-5; 10 positions agree with TRBD1. V trimming: 6 bases; J trimming: 3 bases; junction bases outside the gene matches: 5. Germline values: CDR1 MGHDK, CDR2 SYGVNS. The length of the CDR3 is 15 residues. The DNA of the CDR3 is TGTGCCAGCAGCCCCGGGACAGGGGTCAATCAGCCCCAGCATTTT. It yields the protein CASSPGTGVNQPQHF.

The CDR3 sequence is CASSEVQGVVYGYTF. CDR3 DNA: TGTGCCAGCAGTGAGGTGCAGGGGGTGGTCTATGGCTACACCTTC. J is TRBJ1-2 and V is TRBV6-1; 7 bases are shared with TRBD1. Per germline, CDR1 MNHNS and CDR2 SASEGT. Trimming removed 3 bases from V and 4 bases from J; junction bases left unmatched: 8. This CDR3 is 15 amino acids long.

This clone was counted only a few times. The chain joins TRBV11-2 to TRBJ2-7; 10 bases agree with TRBD2. V gave up 1 base and J gave up 0 bases; unmatched junction bases: 0. CDR1 is SGHAT and CDR2 is FQNNGV in the germline V gene. The CDR3 consists of 15 residues. The CDR3 coding sequence is TGTGCCAGCAGCTTAGCTAGCGGGAGCTCCTACGAGCAGTACTTC. Translated, it gives CASSLASGSSYEQYF.

The chain combines TRBV5-6 with TRBJ2-2; D gene uncertain. Germline CDR1 reads SGHDT; CDR2 reads YYEEEE. The V and J ends lost 4 bases and 1 base respectively, with 8 bases between them. The CDR3 is 14 amino acids. The CDR3 loop reads CASSVTRNTGELFF. The DNA for the CDR3 is TGTGCCAGCAGCGTTACAAGGAACACCGGGGAGCTGTTTTTT. The entire variable domain, with the rest obtained from reference TRBV5-6 and TRBJ2-2, is as follows: DAGVTQSPTHLIKTRGQQVTLRCSPKSGHDTVSWYQQALGQGPQFIFQYYEEEERQRGNFPDRFSGHQFPNYSSELNVNALLLGDSALYLCASSVTRNTGELFFGEGSRLTVL.

V and J are TRBV9 and TRBJ1-2; 7 bases agree with TRBD1. Germline lookup yields CDR1 SGDLS and CDR2 YYNGEE. With V trimmed by 4 bases and J by 4 bases, 10 bases remained unmatched. The CDR3 length is 15 residues. The CDR3 DNA reads TGTGCCAGCAGCCCCTGGGACAGAGACGTCTATGGCTACACCTTC. This gives the protein CASSPWDRDVYGYTF.

This chain joins TRBV7-2 and TRBJ1-5; D ambiguous. V lost 3 bases and J 6 bases, leaving 6 bases between the germline ends. Germline-derived CDR1 and CDR2 are SGHTA and FQGNSA. The CDR3 consists of 12 residues. CDR3 in amino acids: CASSFNSQPQHF. The CDR3 nucleotides are TGTGCCAGCAGCTTTAATAGTCAGCCCCAGCATTTT. Based on the CDR3 plus reference TRBV7-2 and TRBJ1-5, the full variable domain is GAGVSQSPSNKVTEKGKDVELRCDPISGHTALYWYRQSLGQGLEFLIYFQGNSAPDKSGLPSDRFSAERTGGSVSTLTIQRTQQEDSAVYLCASSFNSQPQHFGDGTRLSIL.

This clone came up a few times. The V gene is TRBV18, the J gene TRBJ2-2; 10 bases agree with TRBD1. The CDR3 extends over 15 amino acids. The J segment lost 4 bases and the V segment lost 3 bases, leaving 2 bases of the junction unmatched. Germline values: CDR1 KGHSH, CDR2 LQKENI. The chain's CDR3 is CASSPGQGFTGELFF. The CDR3 bases are TGTGCCAGCTCACCGGGACAGGGGTTCACCGGGGAGCTGTTTTTT.

The V gene is TRBV5-4, the J gene TRBJ2-6; D ambiguous. Germline V gene sequence: CDR1 SGHNT, CDR2 YYREEE (reference sequence). CDR3 length equals 16 residues. The germline V and J ends were trimmed by 4 bases and 0 bases, with 11 bases remaining between them. CDR3 sequence reads: CASSRETLSGANVLTF. CDR3 nucleotide sequence: TGTGCCAGCAGCCGTGAGACACTCTCTGGGGCCAACGTCCTGACTTTC.

This chain links TRBV5-1 with TRBJ1-2; the match to TRBD1 covers 7 bases. CDR1 and CDR2 (germline): SGHRS, YFSETQ. The CDR3 covers 15 residues. The ends lost 0 bases at V and 4 bases at J; junction bases unmatched: 6. CDR3 in DNA: TGCGCCAGCAGCTTGGACAGGGGAGGCTCCTATGGCTACACCTTC. Encoded protein: CASSLDRGGSYGYTF.

V gene TRBV28 combines with J gene TRBJ2-3; tentatively, D is TRBD1 (6 bases). V was shortened by 7 bases and J by 0 bases, with 14 bases between the two germline ends. Germline-derived CDR1 and CDR2 are MDHEN and SYDVKM. The CDR3 has 15 residues. In DNA form, the CDR3 reads TGTGCCAGCATCTCTCAGGGGAAGAGCACAGATACGCAGTATTTT. Protein product: CASISQGKSTDTQYF.

This chain connects TRBV27 to TRBJ1-1; 9 nucleotides line up with TRBD1. The V segment lost 1 base and the J segment 5 bases; nucleotides outside the gene matches: 8. The germline CDR1 and CDR2 sequences are MNHEY and SMNVEV (reference sequence). The CDR3 runs to 16 residues. CDR3 sequence reads: CASSLFTGTGKTEAFF. The CDR3 DNA reads TGTGCCAGCAGTTTATTTACGGGGACAGGGAAAACTGAAGCTTTCTTT.

The CDR3: CAQTTGAGANVLTF. The CDR3 DNA follows: TGTGCCCAAACTACAGGGGCTGGGGCCAACGTCCTGACTTTC. The chain uses TRBV30 and TRBJ2-6; TRBD1 matches at 7 bases. The CDR3 contains 14 residues. The V and J ends lost 8 bases and 2 bases, in that order; junction bases with no gene match: 6. Germline CDR1 and CDR2: GTSNPN and SVGIG (reference sequence).

The sample holds one count of this clone. The chain recombines TRBV27 with TRBJ2-2; D possibly corresponds to TRBD2 (6 bases). Trimming shortened V by 5 bases and J by 2 bases, and 15 bases separated the two germline ends. There are 16 residues in the CDR3. Germline CDR1 is MNHEY and CDR2 is SMNVEV (reference sequence). CDR3 in DNA: TGTGCCAGCAGTCCGTATAGCGGAGTAAACACCGGGGAGCTGTTTTTT. This encodes CASSPYSGVNTGELFF.